This TCR beta chain originates from a study of blood T cell repertoires in COVID-19 (dated by TCRdb to 2020 to 2021). In the study overall: Collaborator samples came from the United States, Italy and Spain and covered acute and convalescent phases of COVID-19. The prospective study material was composed of cDNA or gDNA derived from T cells, B-cell-depleted T cells, or PBMCs. Deeply sampled blood TCRbeta repertoires from subjects exposed to, actively infected with, or recovered from COVID-19 were included in the dataset. A freely available public database, intended as a resource for researchers studying the immune response to SARS-CoV-2, is where the repertoires were released. The samples were drawn from two sources: the first 160 participants of the ongoing ImmuneRACE study, and approximately 1,300 subjects contributed by 6 global collaborators. The sample metadata nearly always contained a de-identified subject ID, COVID-19 status, age in years and sex. Where HLA class I and class II types were available, the types were taken from metadata supplied by the sample provider, not from assay-based typing.

Of note for this clone: Its binding antigen is unknown. No much larger clonotype is one base removed from it; base qualities were not supplied.

TCRbeta CDR3 regions were amplified from genomic DNA by means of the immunoSEQ Assay, a bias-controlled multiplex PCR. The original methods were these. The number of nucleated cells in each sample was estimated by amplification of reference gene primers within the assay. Sequence reads were collapsed and filtered to measure the absolute abundance of every unique TCRbeta CDR3 rearrangement. Productive Simpson clonality was computed per sample as the square root of Simpson's diversity index over productive rearrangements. Drawn from immuneACCESS, this table holds only the in-frame rearrangements with V and J called that TCRdb kept. Clones are partly lost; checked studies trace under half to an unresolved V gene and leave the rest unexplained. That table is the source of V, J and clone size, and D and trimming were worked out from the DNA. Counted in this sample were some 310,000 clones; 90% of them appeared once. The ten largest clonotypes hold 2.9% of the sample.

Study-level results and caveats: The amount of clinical and demographic metadata varied by source and participant and was provided uncurated.

At one collaborating source in Seattle, patients were enrolled during active infection and were followed longitudinally through the course of disease. Whole blood was collected in K2EDTA tubes by collaborating institutions according to the institutions' own protocols. For TCRbeta analysis, collaborator samples were shipped as frozen whole blood, as isolated PBMCs, or as DNA extracted from either sample type. The TCR originated in a woman in her 30s with COVID-19, enrolled during active disease. Input material: peripheral blood.

The CDR3 region has the sequence CASSPFGTENTEAFF. The nucleotide sequence reads TGTGCCAGCTCACCCTTCGGGACAGAGAACACTGAAGCTTTCTTT. The sequence joins TRBV18 to TRBJ1-1; 7 bases in the middle match TRBD1. The germline V gene supplies CDR1 KGHSH and CDR2 LQKENI. Unmatched junction bases come to 5, with V trimmed by 3 bases and J by 1 base. The CDR3 numbers 15 residues from cysteine through phenylalanine. Left in the record is the CDR3 DNA by itself, 45 bases read in frame from the first base. Reference TRBV18 and TRBJ1-1 proteins supply the regions before and after the CDR3; the full variable domain is: NAGVMQNPRHLVRRRGQEARLRCSPMKGHSHVYWYRQLPEEGLKFMVYLQKENIIDESGMPKERFSAEFPKEGPSILRIQQVVRGDSAAYFCASSPFGTENTEAFFGQGTRLTVV.